This T cell receptor (beta chain) was sequenced in a study of cytomegalovirus exposure and HLA in healthy donors. The study, taken as a whole, reports: Cytomegalovirus status, reportedly, was diagnosed with high specificity and sensitivity by the classifier. Per a later analysis, 15,000 to 20,000 TCR beta sequences showed association with HLA alleles at 0.05 false discovery rate.

Concerning this clone: Its target is not known.

This PCR relied on a set of 60 Vbeta primers and 13 Jbeta primers. This table comes from immunoSEQ multiplex PCR, and its TCRdb copy is limited to in-frame clones, with some not included. Altogether 200,000 to 250,000 clones are present, over 80% being singletons, with the ten largest covering 0.71%. The source is a boy aged 2-9 years in good health and CMV-seronegative. Sequenced sample: PBMCs.

DNA for the CDR3: TGTGCCAGCAGATGGGAGAGCCAAACGCAGTATTTT. Protein product: CASRWESQTQYF. V gene TRBV6-1 combines with J gene TRBJ2-3; tentative D call: TRBD2 (5 bases). The V gene lost 6 bases and the J gene lost 9 bases, with 13 bases spanning the gap. This CDR3 spans 12 amino acids. Germline lookup yields CDR1 MNHNS and CDR2 SASEGT.